This entry is about one T cell receptor beta chain. What it binds is unknown. It may be a read error: a sequence one base away is much more abundant. The germline V and J ends were trimmed by 3 bases and 2 bases, with 10 bases remaining between them. The V gene's germline CDR1 is SQVTM and CDR2 ANQGSEA. This CDR3 has 13 residues. The use of a sample-barcoded 5' primer and a J-beta primer mix characterized a second PCR of roughly 6 to 11 cycles. TCRdb reprocessed the 5' RACE reads via MiXCR and lists one record per CDR3 protein. The sample holds 900,000 to 950,000 distinct CDR3 sequences, 25% to 30% seen once. The sample belongs to a study of blood T cells in healthy people across ages. Study conclusions and caveats: A roughly linear fall in TCR beta diversity per million T cells was seen with increasing age. Total diversity from one million sequenced T cells was likely underestimated.

The same sample was also used in a study of T cells of mothers and their children. From that paper: In cDNA synthesis, all of the extracted RNA was used at roughly 1.6 ug per 15 ul. Per child, around 3 million TCR beta CDR3 reads were obtained, against over 9.5 million per mother.

The receptor comes from a woman aged 40-49 years in good health. This rearrangement joins TRBV29-1 to TRBJ1-2; TRBD1 is a possible D gene (5 bases). The source material was blood. The CDR3 sequence: CSVEPRDNYGYTF. The CDR3, as DNA: TGCAGCGTTGAGCCCCGGGACAACTATGGCTACACCTTC.